This T cell receptor beta chain emerged from a study of cytomegalovirus exposure and HLA in healthy donors. Whole-study results and caveats: A later analysis reportedly identified an Asian-associated ancestry cluster as carrying fewer N-insertions than the approximately 670-donor mean.

Germline CDR1 reads LNHNV; CDR2 reads YYDKDF (reference sequence). V lost 0 bases, J lost 9 bases, and 12 bases lay in between. The CDR3 sequence is 14 residues long. On this clone: Its antigen is undetermined.

The PCR had 60 Vbeta and 13 Jbeta primers. Produced via immunoSEQ multiplex PCR; TCRdb's table is partial and in-frame only. The top ten hold about 0.39% of the sample, which has over 150,000 clones, roughly 80% seen once. The sample comprised PBMCs. This receptor was obtained from a boy aged 2-9 years in good health and CMV-seronegative. The V gene is TRBV15, the J gene TRBJ2-1; perhaps TRBD1 as D (5 bases). CDR3 region: CATSRDQGVGEQFF. CDR3 sequence (DNA): TGTGCCACCAGCAGAGATCAAGGGGTCGGTGAGCAGTTCTTC.